The T cell receptor beta chain described here comes from a study of blood T cells in healthy people across ages. Primed by a sample-barcoded 5' primer and a J-beta primer mix, a second PCR proceeded for 7 to 11 cycles. Every single cDNA molecule received a tag from a template-switch adaptor with 12 random nucleotides. Paired-end reads containing CDR3 totaled no fewer than 2.5 million for each sample. TCRdb reanalysed the 5' RACE reads using MiXCR and keeps one entry per CDR3 protein. The sample consists of about 970,000 distinct CDR3 sequences, roughly half of them appearing once. As regards this clonotype: What it binds is unknown.

Peripheral blood samples of around 9.5 milliliters were drawn from each donor. Germline CDR1 SGHTA, CDR2 FQGNSA. The CDR3 spans 15 residues. Trimming cost V 5 bases and J 0 bases, with 11 bases left between them. General study points: The authors considered diversity estimates from one million T cells to be underestimates.

The chain joins TRBV7-2 to TRBJ2-4, with D possibly matching TRBD2 (5 bases). Material for sequencing was blood. The receptor was derived from a woman aged 55-70 years in good health. The CDR3 region is CASSPGLLAKNIQYF. CDR3 nucleotide sequence: TGTGCCAGCAGCCCTGGACTCTTAGCCAAAAACATTCAGTACTTC.